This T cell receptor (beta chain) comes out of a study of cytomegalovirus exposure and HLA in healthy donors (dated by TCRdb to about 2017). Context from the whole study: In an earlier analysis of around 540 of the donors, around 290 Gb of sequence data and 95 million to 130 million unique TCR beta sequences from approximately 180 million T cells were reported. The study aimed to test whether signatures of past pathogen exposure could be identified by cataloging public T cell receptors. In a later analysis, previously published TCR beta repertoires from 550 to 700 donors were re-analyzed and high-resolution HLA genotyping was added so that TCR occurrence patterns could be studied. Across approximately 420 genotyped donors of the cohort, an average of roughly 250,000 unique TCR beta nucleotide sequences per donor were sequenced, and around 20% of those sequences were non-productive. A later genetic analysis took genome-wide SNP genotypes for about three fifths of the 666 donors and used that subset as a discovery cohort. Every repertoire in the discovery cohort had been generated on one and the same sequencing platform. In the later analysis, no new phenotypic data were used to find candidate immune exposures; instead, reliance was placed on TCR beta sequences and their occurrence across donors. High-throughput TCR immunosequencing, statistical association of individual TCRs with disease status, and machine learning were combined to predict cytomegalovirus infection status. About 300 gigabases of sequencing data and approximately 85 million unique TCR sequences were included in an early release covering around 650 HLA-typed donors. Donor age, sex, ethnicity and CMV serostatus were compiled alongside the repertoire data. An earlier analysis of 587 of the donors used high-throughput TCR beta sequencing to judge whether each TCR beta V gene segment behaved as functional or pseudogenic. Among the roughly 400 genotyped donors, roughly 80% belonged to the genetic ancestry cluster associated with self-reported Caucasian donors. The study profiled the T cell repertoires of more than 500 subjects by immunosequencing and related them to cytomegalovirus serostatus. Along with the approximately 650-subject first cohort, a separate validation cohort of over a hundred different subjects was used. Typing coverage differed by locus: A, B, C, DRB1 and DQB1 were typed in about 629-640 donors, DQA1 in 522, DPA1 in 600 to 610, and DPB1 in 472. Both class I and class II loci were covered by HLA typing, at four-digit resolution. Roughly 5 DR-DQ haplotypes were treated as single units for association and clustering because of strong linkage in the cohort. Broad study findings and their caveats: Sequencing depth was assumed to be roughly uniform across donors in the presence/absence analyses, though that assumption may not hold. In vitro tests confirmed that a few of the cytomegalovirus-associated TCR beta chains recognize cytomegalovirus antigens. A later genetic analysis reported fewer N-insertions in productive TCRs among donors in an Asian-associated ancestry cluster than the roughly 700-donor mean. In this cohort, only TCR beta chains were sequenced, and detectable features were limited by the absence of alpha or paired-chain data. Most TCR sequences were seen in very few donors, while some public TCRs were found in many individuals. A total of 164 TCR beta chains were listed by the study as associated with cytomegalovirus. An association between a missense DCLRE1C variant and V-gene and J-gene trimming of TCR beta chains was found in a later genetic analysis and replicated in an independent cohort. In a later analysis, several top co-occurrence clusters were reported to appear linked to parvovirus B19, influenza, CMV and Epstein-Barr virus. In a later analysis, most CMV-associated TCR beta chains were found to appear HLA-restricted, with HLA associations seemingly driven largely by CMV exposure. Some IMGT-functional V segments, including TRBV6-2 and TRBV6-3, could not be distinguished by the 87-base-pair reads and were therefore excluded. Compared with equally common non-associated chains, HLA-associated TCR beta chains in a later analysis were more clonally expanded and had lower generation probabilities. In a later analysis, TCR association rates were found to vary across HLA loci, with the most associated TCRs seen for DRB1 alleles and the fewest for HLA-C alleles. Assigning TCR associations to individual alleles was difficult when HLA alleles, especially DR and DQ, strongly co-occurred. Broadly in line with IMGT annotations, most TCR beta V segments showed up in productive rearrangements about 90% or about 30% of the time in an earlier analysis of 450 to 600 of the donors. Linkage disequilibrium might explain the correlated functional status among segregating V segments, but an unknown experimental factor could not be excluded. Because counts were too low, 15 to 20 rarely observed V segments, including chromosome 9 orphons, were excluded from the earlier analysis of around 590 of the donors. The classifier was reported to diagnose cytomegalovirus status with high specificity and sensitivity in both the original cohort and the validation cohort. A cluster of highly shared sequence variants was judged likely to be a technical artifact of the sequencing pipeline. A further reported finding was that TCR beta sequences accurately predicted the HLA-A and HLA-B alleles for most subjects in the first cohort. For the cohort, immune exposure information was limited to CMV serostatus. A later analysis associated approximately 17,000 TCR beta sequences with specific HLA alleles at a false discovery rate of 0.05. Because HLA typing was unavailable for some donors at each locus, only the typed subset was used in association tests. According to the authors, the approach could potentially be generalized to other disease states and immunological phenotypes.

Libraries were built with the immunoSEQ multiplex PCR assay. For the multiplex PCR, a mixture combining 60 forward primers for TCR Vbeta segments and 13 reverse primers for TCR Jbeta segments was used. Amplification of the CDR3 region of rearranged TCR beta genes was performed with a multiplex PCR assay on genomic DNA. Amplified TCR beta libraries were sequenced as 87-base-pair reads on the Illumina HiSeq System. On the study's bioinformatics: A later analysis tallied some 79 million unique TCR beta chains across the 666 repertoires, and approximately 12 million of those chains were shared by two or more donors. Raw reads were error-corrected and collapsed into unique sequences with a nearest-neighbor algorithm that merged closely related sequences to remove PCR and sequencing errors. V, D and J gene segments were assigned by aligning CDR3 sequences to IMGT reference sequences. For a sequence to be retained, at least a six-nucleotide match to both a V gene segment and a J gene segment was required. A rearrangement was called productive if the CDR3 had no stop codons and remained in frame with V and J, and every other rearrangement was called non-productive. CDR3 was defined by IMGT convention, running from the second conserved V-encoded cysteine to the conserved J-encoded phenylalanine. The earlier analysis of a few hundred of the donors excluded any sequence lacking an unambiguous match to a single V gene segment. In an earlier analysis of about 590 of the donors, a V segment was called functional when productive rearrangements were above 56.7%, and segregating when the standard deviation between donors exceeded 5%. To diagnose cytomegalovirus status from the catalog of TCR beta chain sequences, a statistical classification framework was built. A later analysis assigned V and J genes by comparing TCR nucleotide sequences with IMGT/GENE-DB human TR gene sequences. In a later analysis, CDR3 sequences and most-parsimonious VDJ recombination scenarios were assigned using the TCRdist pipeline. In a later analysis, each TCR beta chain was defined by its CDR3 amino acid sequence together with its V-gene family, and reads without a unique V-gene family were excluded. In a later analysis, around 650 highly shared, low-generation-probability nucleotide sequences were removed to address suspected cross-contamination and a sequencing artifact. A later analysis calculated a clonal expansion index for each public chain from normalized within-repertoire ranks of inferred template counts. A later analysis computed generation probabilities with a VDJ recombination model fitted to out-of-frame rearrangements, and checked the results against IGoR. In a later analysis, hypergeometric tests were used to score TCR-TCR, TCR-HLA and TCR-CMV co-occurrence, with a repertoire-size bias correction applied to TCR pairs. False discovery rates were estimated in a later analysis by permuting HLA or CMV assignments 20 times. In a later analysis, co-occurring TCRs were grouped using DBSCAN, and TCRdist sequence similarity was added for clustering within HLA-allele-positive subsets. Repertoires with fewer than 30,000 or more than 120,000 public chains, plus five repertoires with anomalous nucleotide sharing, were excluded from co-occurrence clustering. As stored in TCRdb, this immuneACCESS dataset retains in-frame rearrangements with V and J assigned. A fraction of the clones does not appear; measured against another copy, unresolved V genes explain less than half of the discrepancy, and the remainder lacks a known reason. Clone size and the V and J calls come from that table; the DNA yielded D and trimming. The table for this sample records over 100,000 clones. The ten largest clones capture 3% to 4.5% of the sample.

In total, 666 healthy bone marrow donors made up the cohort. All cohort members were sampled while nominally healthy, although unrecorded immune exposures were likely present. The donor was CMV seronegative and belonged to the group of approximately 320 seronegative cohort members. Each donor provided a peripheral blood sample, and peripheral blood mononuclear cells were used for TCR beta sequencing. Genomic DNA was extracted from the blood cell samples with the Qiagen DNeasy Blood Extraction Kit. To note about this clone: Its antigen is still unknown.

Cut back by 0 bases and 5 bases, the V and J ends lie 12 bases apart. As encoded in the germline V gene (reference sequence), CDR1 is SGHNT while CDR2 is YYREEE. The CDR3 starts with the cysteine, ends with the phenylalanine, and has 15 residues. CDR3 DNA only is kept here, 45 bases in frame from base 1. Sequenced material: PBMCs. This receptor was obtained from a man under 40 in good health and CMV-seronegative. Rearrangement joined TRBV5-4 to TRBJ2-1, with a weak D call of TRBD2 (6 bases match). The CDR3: CASSLELAANNEQFF. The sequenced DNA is TGTGCCAGCAGCTTGGAACTAGCCGCCAACAATGAGCAGTTCTTC.